These 22 T cell receptor beta chains were all obtained from the same sample, sequenced in a study of T-cell reconstitution after alpha-beta-depleted transplantation in children. TCRbeta library construction was performed incorporating unique molecular identifiers. TCRdb called the PCR reads again in MiXCR, with one record for every CDR3 protein. This table has a few hundred thousand distinct CDR3 sequences, around a tenth appearing once. The specimen comprised PBMCs from the stem cell graft donor, sampled from the stem cell graft. The receptor set was obtained from a human donor who donated a stem cell graft to a child with acute lymphoblastic leukemia.

This clonotype was counted only a few times. V is TRBV11-1 and J is TRBJ2-3; D is undetermined. In germline, CDR1 is SGHAT, CDR2 FQDESV (reference sequence). CDR3 length: 20 amino acids. The ends were cut back, 2 bases at V and 0 bases at J, with 24 bases in the middle. The CDR3 region is CASSLYSKSGIRYSTDTQYF. The CDR3 nucleotides are TGTGCCAGCAGCTTATACTCCAAGTCTGGGATTCGATATAGCACAGATACGCAGTATTTT.

The rearrangement uses TRBV5-1 and TRBJ2-7, with D possibly called TRBD1 or TRBD2 (5 bases each). CDR1 and CDR2 from the germline V gene are SGHRS and YFSETQ. V lost 6 bases and J 6 bases, leaving 16 bases between the germline ends. This CDR3 region has 13 residues. For the CDR3, the DNA is TGCGCCAGCAACACTTCCCCCGGGGCCGAGCAGTACTTC. Amino acid sequence: CASNTSPGAEQYF.

The chain is built from TRBV27 and TRBJ2-5; 11 positions match TRBD1. V was pared by 4 bases and J by 5 bases, with 6 bases of the junction left unmatched. This CDR3 spans 15 amino acids. The germline V gene encodes CDR1 MNHEY and CDR2 SMNVEV (reference sequence). CDR3 amino acids: CASSWGQGDAETQYF. As DNA, the CDR3 is TGTGCCAGCAGTTGGGGACAGGGGGATGCGGAGACCCAGTACTTC.

The V gene is TRBV11-2, the J gene TRBJ2-7; TRBD2 matches 8 bases. Germline CDR1 reads SGHAT; CDR2 reads FQNNGV. V shed 5 bases, J shed 3 bases, and the junction held 18 bases outside the gene matches. This CDR3 comprises 18 residues. CDR3 amino acids: CASSPAPGTRRDYYEQYF. The CDR3 bases are TGTGCCAGCAGCCCAGCCCCCGGGACTAGAAGGGACTACTACGAGCAGTACTTC. The full variable domain, in which reference TRBV11-2 and TRBJ2-7 provide the parts outside the CDR3, is EAGVAQSPRYKIIEKRQSVAFWCNPISGHATLYWYQQILGQGPKLLIQFQNNGVVDDSQLPKDRFSAERLKGVDSTLKIQPAKLEDSAVYLCASSPAPGTRRDYYEQYFGPGTRLTVT.

The chain couples TRBV10-1 to TRBJ1-6; D remains ambiguous. Germline CDR1 reads WNHNN; CDR2 reads SYGVQD (reference sequence). This CDR3 contains 15 residues. Trimming pared 4 bases from V and 5 bases from J, leaving 12 bases between. CDR3 sequence reads: CASSAPQADNSPLHF. The CDR3 DNA reads TGCGCCAGCAGTGCACCCCAGGCGGATAATTCACCCCTCCACTTT.

The gene calls are TRBV11-2 and TRBJ2-5, with D unresolved. The V and J ends lost 0 bases and 1 base respectively, with 21 bases between them. This CDR3 region has 19 residues. The V gene's germline CDR1 is SGHAT and CDR2 FQNNGV. The CDR3 region is CASSLEVLFQDGSQETQYF. DNA of the CDR3: TGTGCCAGCAGCTTAGAAGTTCTATTTCAGGACGGTTCCCAAGAGACCCAGTACTTC. The variable domain in full, completed from reference TRBV11-2 and TRBJ2-5, reads EAGVAQSPRYKIIEKRQSVAFWCNPISGHATLYWYQQILGQGPKLLIQFQNNGVVDDSQLPKDRFSAERLKGVDSTLKIQPAKLEDSAVYLCASSLEVLFQDGSQETQYFGPGTRLLVL.

This clonotype was counted a few times. CDR3 DNA: TGTGCCAGCAGTGAGACGGGAGGGACGGGAGATACGCAGTATTTT. This translates into CASSETGGTGDTQYF. The V and J genes are TRBV25-1 and TRBJ2-3; 8 bases are shared with TRBD2. V was pared by 3 bases and J by 5 bases, with 7 bases of the junction left unmatched. Germline V gene sequence: CDR1 MGHDK, CDR2 SYGVNS. The CDR3 totals 15 residues.

The chain combines TRBV7-2 with TRBJ1-1; a weak D match, TRBD1 (6 bases). Trimming removed 5 bases at V and 5 bases at J, with 12 bases between. CDR1 and CDR2 from the germline V gene are SGHTA and FQGNSA. CDR3 length: 13 residues. DNA of the CDR3: TGTGCCAGCAGCCAAAACAGGGAAACTGAAGCTTTCTTT. Translation gives CASSQNRETEAFF.

This clonotype has only a few counts. The J gene is TRBJ1-4, the V gene TRBV28; perhaps TRBD1 as D (6 bases). In germline, CDR1 is MDHEN, CDR2 SYDVKM. The CDR3 spans 14 residues. V was clipped by 4 bases and J by 5 bases, with 11 bases between them. CDR3 sequence: CASSSPGHNEKLFF. The DNA for the CDR3 is TGTGCCAGCAGTTCCCCGGGACACAATGAAAAACTGTTTTTT. Filled out from reference TRBV28 and TRBJ1-4, the complete variable domain reads DVKVTQSSRYLVKRTGEKVFLECVQDMDHENMFWYRQDPGLGLRLIYFSYDVKMKEKGDIPEGYSVSREKKERFSLILESASTNQTSMYLCASSSPGHNEKLFFGSGTQLSVL.

This clonotype has just a few counts. The genes are TRBV15 and TRBJ2-3; the match to TRBD2 covers 8 bases. Trimming took 3 bases from V and 0 from J; bases not matched to a gene: 2. CDR1 is LNHNV and CDR2 is YYDKDF in the germline V gene (reference sequence). The CDR3 sequence is 15 residues long. In DNA, the CDR3 is TGTGCCACCAGCAGTACTAGCGGTAGCACAGATACGCAGTATTTT. Translation: CATSSTSGSTDTQYF.

This clonotype was counted a few times. This chain links TRBV7-2 with TRBJ2-1; D gene uncertain. Germline V gene sequence: CDR1 SGHTA, CDR2 FQGNSA. The CDR3 has 14 amino acids. V was shortened by 3 bases and J by 7 bases, with 13 bases between the two germline ends. CDR3 sequence: CASSFDPTRNEQFF. The CDR3 DNA reads as TGTGCCAGCAGCTTCGACCCGACACGTAATGAGCAGTTCTTC.

This rearrangement joins TRBV7-3 to TRBJ2-5, with 9 bases matching TRBD1. CDR1 is SGHTA, CDR2 FQGTGA, per germline. This CDR3 has 15 amino acids. J lost 5 bases, V lost 5 bases, and 9 bases had no gene match. The CDR3 DNA reads TGTGCCAGCAGCCCCGGGACAGGGCGGAGGGAGACCCAGTACTTC. Its translation: CASSPGTGRRETQYF. The full variable domain, its missing parts supplied by reference TRBV7-3 and TRBJ2-5, is GAGVSQTPSNKVTEKGKYVELRCDPISGHTALYWYRQSLGQGPEFLIYFQGTGAADDSGLPNDRFFAVRPEGSVSTLKIQRTERGDSAVYLCASSPGTGRRETQYFGPGTRLLVL.

This clonotype was recorded many times. V usage is TRBV15 and J usage is TRBJ1-1; 7 nucleotides match TRBD1. The CDR3 length is 14 residues. Germline trimming cut 5 bases from V and 1 base from J; bases unmatched to any gene: 4. CDR1 LNHNV and CDR2 YYDKDF come from the germline V gene (reference sequence). In nucleotides, the CDR3 is TGTGCCACCAGCCAGGACAGGACGAACACTGAAGCTTTCTTT. Translated: CATSQDRTNTEAFF.

This chain links TRBV24-1 with TRBJ2-1; 10 nucleotides agree with TRBD2. V lost 5 bases to trimming and J lost 5 bases; unmatched junction nucleotides: 23. CDR1 is KGHDR, CDR2 SFDVKD, per germline. This CDR3 has 21 amino acids. The DNA of the CDR3 is TGTGCCACCAGTGGACGAAGTGAGGGACCCAAAGGGACTAGCGCGGACAATGAGCAGTTCTTC. It is translated as CATSGRSEGPKGTSADNEQFF.

The rearrangement uses TRBV27 and TRBJ2-1; 9 nucleotides match TRBD2. The trim removed 5 bases at V and 8 bases at J, leaving 13 bases unmatched. The CDR3 consists of 16 residues. From germline, CDR1 is MNHEY and CDR2 SMNVEV (reference sequence). The CDR3 nucleotides read TGTGCCAGCAGTACTAGCCCACTAGCGGGCTTTTATGAGCAGTTCTTC. Protein sequence: CASSTSPLAGFYEQFF.

The CDR3 nucleotides are TGTGCCAGCAGCTTTAGCGGGATCGAGACCCAGTACTTC. Translated, it gives CASSFSGIETQYF. This sequence joins TRBV7-3 and TRBJ2-5, with 8 bases matching TRBD2. Germline V gene data show CDR1 as SGHTA and CDR2 as FQGTGA. This CDR3 region has 13 residues. V was clipped by 3 bases and J by 5 bases; unmatched bases: 2.

This chain joins TRBV6-2 or TRBV6-3 and TRBJ2-1, with TRBD2 as a possible D gene (9 bases). The CDR3 extends over 21 amino acids. From germline, CDR1 is MNHEY and CDR2 SVGEGT. The V end was cut by 2 bases, the J end by 4 bases, with 30 bases between. CDR3 coding DNA: TGTGCCAGCAGTTACCAGGGGGCAGGAACGAGGCGGGAGGGCCGGTACAATGAGCAGTTCTTC. This sequence encodes CASSYQGAGTRREGRYNEQFF.

This clonotype appeared many times. The V and J genes are TRBV6-2 or TRBV6-3 and TRBJ2-6, with D perhaps TRBD2 (5 bases). The ends were cut back, 7 bases at V and 6 bases at J, with 13 bases in the middle. Germline V gene lookup returns CDR1 MNHEY and CDR2 SVGEGT. The CDR3 loop spans 14 amino acids. CDR3 residues: CASTRTDSANVLTF. The DNA for the CDR3 is TGTGCCAGCACCCGGACGGACTCGGCCAACGTCCTGACTTTC.

V usage is TRBV7-9 and J usage is TRBJ1-4; D is possibly TRBD1 (5 bases). The V gene lost 5 bases and the J gene lost 3 bases, with 10 bases spanning the gap. The CDR3 totals 14 residues. The V gene's germline CDR1 is SEHNR and CDR2 FQNEAQ (reference sequence). The CDR3 loop reads CASSIWGPNEKLFF. The CDR3 nucleotides read TGTGCCAGCAGCATTTGGGGACCTAATGAAAAACTGTTTTTT.

V is TRBV5-5 and J is TRBJ2-5; D is undetermined. Looked up from germline, CDR1 is SGHKS and CDR2 is YYEKEE (reference sequence). This CDR3 region has 17 residues. The V gene lost 4 bases and the J gene lost 5 bases, with 24 bases spanning the gap. CDR3 bases: TGTGCCAGCAGCCCGAATGTACAGACCTATAGAAGGGAGACCCAGTACTTC. Amino acids: CASSPNVQTYRRETQYF.

This chain links TRBV21-1 with TRBJ2-3. TRBV21-1 is described as a pseudogene. The CDR3 contains 13 residues. The CDR3 here is CASAGEGTDTQYF. As DNA, the CDR3 is TGTGCCAGCGCCGGAGAGGGCACAGATACGCAGTATTTT.

The chain uses TRBV29-1 and TRBJ2-7, with TRBD2 matching over 12 bases. This CDR3 has 14 residues. CDR1 is SQVTM, CDR2 ANQGSEA, per germline. Unmatched junction bases numbered 3, after V lost 3 bases and J lost 3 bases. For the CDR3, the DNA is TGCAGCGTTGAGCTAGCGGGAGGGAACTACGAGCAGTACTTC. It codes for CSVELAGGNYEQYF.